One and the same sample provided the 6 T cell receptor beta chains below, sequenced in a study of CD8 T cells in Susac syndrome. An amount of RNA that ranged from roughly 0.5 to 1 ug was reverse transcribed with random hexamers. TCRdb re-analysed the immunoSEQ multiplex PCR reads in MiXCR, keeping a single row per CDR3 protein. The sample contains about 240,000 distinct CDR3 sequences, around 96% of which appear only once. Source material: CD4+ T cells from PBMCs. These receptors all come from a human donor with Susac syndrome.

The V call is TRBV27, the J call TRBJ2-5; tentative D call: TRBD2 (6 bases). The CDR3 totals 15 residues. CDR1 and CDR2 (germline): MNHEY, SMNVEV (reference sequence). The germline V and J ends were trimmed by 9 bases and 5 bases, with 22 bases remaining between them. CDR3: CASKAGSWVGETQYF. DNA of the CDR3: TGTGCCAGTAAGGCCGGGAGTTGGGTGGGGGAGACCCAGTACTTC.

V is TRBV20-1 and J is TRBJ1-2; D might be TRBD1 (6 bases). The V gene's germline CDR1 is DFQATT and CDR2 SNEGSKA (reference sequence). Trimming left V 3 bases short and J 5 bases short, with 13 bases between. The CDR3 is 13 amino acids. The CDR3 nucleotides are TGCAGTGCTAGGGTCACAGGGCCTTATGGCTACACCTTC. It translates to CSARVTGPYGYTF.

V gene TRBV20-1 combines with J gene TRBJ1-1, with 8 nucleotides matching TRBD1. Per germline, CDR1 DFQATT and CDR2 SNEGSKA (reference sequence). The CDR3 extends over 15 amino acids. V shed 0 bases, J shed 1 base, and the junction held 4 bases outside the gene matches. CDR3 sequence (DNA): TGCAGTGCTAGAGACGAGGACAGGGAGAACACTGAAGCTTTCTTT. Protein sequence: CSARDEDRENTEAFF.

This clonotype was counted between two and nine times. The chain is built from TRBV5-4 and TRBJ2-2; D gene unclear. Germline CDR1 SGHNT, CDR2 YYREEE (reference sequence). Trimming removed 0 bases at V and 0 bases at J, with 9 bases between. This CDR3 contains 16 residues. The CDR3 protein is CASSLGAKPNTGELFF. CDR3 in DNA: TGTGCCAGCAGCTTGGGGGCAAAACCGAACACCGGGGAGCTGTTTTTT.

V gene TRBV9 combines with J gene TRBJ2-3; D gene uncertain. CDR3 length: 14 amino acids. Germline V gives CDR1 SGDLS, CDR2 YYNGEE. Trimming took off 2 bases at V and 5 bases at J, with 12 bases between the two ends. The CDR3 reads CASSVGSRQDTQYF. CDR3 bases: TGTGCCAGCAGCGTGGGAAGTAGGCAAGATACGCAGTATTTT.

The chain has TRBV28 and TRBJ2-7, with 7 bases identical to TRBD1. The CDR3 is 15 amino acids. Per germline, CDR1 MDHEN and CDR2 SYDVKM. V trimming: 6 bases; J trimming: 2 bases; junction bases outside the gene matches: 10. The CDR3 DNA sequence: TGTGCCAGCAGCCCCGACAGGGACAGACCCTACGAGCAGTACTTC. Translated: CASSPDRDRPYEQYF.